The 28 T cell receptor beta chains in this list originate from one sample, sequenced in a study of T cell repertoires in ileal Crohn's disease. Time point given: neoterminal ileum biopsy at postoperative endoscopy, about 6 months after surgery. Data came from immunoSEQ multiplex PCR; TCRdb stores just in-frame clones and leaves some out. The repertoire has over 2,000 clones, around 70% of them found once; the top ten carry 36%. The sequencing sample was made of ileal tissue. The receptors here all came from an adult with Crohn's disease.

This chain uses TRBV9 with TRBJ1-1, with D maybe TRBD1 (5 bases). This CDR3 region has 13 residues. V was pared by 2 bases and J by 1 base, with 6 bases between. Germline assignment: CDR1 SGDLS and CDR2 YYNGEE. The CDR3 loop reads CASSVDTNTEAFF. In DNA, the CDR3 is TGTGCCAGCAGCGTGGACACGAACACTGAAGCTTTCTTT.

The chain recombines TRBV6-5 with TRBJ2-5; D may be TRBD2 (7 bases). There are 15 residues in the CDR3. The ends were cut back, 3 bases at V and 4 bases at J, with 15 bases in the middle. Germline CDR1 reads MNHEY; CDR2 reads SVGAGI. The CDR3 nucleotides are TGTGCCAGCAGTTATTATGGGGGGGCTGGAGAGACCCAGTACTTC. It codes for CASSYYGGAGETQYF.

This chain links TRBV29-1 with TRBJ1-2; the D gene is possibly TRBD1 (6 bases). Germline V gene data show CDR1 as SQVTM and CDR2 as ANQGSEA. This CDR3 is 12 amino acids long. V shed 6 bases and J shed 2 bases, with 10 bases lying between them. The CDR3 here is CSVYGQNYGYTF. The CDR3 DNA reads TGCAGCGTCTACGGACAGAACTATGGCTACACCTTC.

The V gene is TRBV5-1, the J gene TRBJ2-5; TRBD2 aligns across 14 bases. Germline loops: CDR1 SGHRS, CDR2 YFSETQ. V shed 2 bases, J shed 5 bases, and the junction held 2 bases outside the gene matches. CDR3 length: 15 amino acids. The CDR3 loop reads CASSLWTSGGETQYF. The CDR3 DNA reads as TGCGCCAGCAGCTTATGGACTAGCGGGGGGGAGACCCAGTACTTC. Together with reference TRBV5-1 and TRBJ2-5, the CDR3 gives the full variable domain: KAGVTQTPRYLIKTRGQQVTLSCSPISGHRSVSWYQQTPGQGLQFLFEYFSETQRNKGNFPGRFSGRQFSNSRSEMNVSTLELGDSALYLCASSLWTSGGETQYFGPGTRLLVL.

This sequence joins TRBV2 and TRBJ2-7, with TRBD2 matching over 13 bases. The germline V gene encodes CDR1 SNHLY and CDR2 FYNNEI. The CDR3 loop spans 13 amino acids. Trimming removed 6 bases from V and 7 bases from J; junction bases left unmatched: 3. CDR3 residues: CASRGGLAGEQYF. DNA of the CDR3: TGTGCCAGCAGGGGGGGACTAGCGGGGGAGCAGTACTTC. Full variable domain (outside the CDR3, taken from reference TRBV2 and TRBJ2-7): EPEVTQTPSHQVTQMGQEVILRCVPISNHLYFYWYRQILGQKVEFLVSFYNNEISEKSEIFDDQFSVERPDGSNFTLKIRSTKLEDSAMYFCASRGGLAGEQYFGPGTRLTVT.

The V gene is TRBV7-9, the J gene TRBJ2-2; 8 bases agree with TRBD1. The V gene's germline CDR1 is SEHNR and CDR2 FQNEAQ (reference sequence). The CDR3 contains 15 residues. V lost 5 bases, J lost 2 bases, and 4 bases stayed unmatched. The CDR3 spells CASSSDRGNTGELFF. The CDR3 DNA sequence: TGTGCCAGCAGCAGCGACAGGGGTAACACCGGGGAGCTGTTTTTT.

In its sample, this clone was seen once. The chain is built from TRBV11-2 and TRBJ2-4, with D possibly matching TRBD2 (5 bases). The CDR3 spans 14 residues. V was cut by 2 bases and J by 8 bases, with 13 bases left in between. Per the germline V gene, CDR1 is SGHAT and CDR2 is FQNNGV. The chain's CDR3 is CASSLIPPGDIQYF. The CDR3 nucleotides are TGTGCCAGCAGCTTAATCCCGCCCGGGGACATTCAGTACTTC.

The sample holds a few counts of this clone. The rearrangement uses TRBV15 and TRBJ1-2; no clear D gene. The CDR3 consists of 16 residues. Trimming shortened V by 0 bases and J by 0 bases, and 11 bases separated the two germline ends. CDR1 is LNHNV and CDR2 is YYDKDF in the germline V gene (reference sequence). CDR3 in amino acids: CATSRDLRGANYGYTF. CDR3 in DNA: TGTGCCACCAGCAGAGATTTAAGAGGAGCTAACTATGGCTACACCTTC.

V and J are TRBV7-9 and TRBJ2-1; 8 bases match TRBD1. Germline assignment: CDR1 SEHNR and CDR2 FQNEAQ (reference sequence). Trimming took 6 bases from V and 8 from J; bases not matched to a gene: 9. The CDR3 spans 14 residues. The CDR3 bases are TGTGCCAGCAGGGATGGACAGGGTCGGGATGAGCAGTTCTTC. Residues: CASRDGQGRDEQFF.

In this sample, this clone turned up a few times. This chain uses TRBV7-9 with TRBJ1-2; D not resolved. The V end was cut by 6 bases, the J end by 1 base, with 12 bases between. The CDR3 has 14 amino acids. Germline values: CDR1 SEHNR, CDR2 FQNEAQ (reference sequence). The CDR3 sequence is CASSVSGNNYGYTF. The CDR3 DNA reads TGTGCCAGCAGTGTTTCAGGAAATAACTATGGCTACACCTTC.

The genes are TRBV30 and TRBJ1-2; no clear D. The CDR3 consists of 13 residues. Trimming removed 2 bases from V and 5 bases from J, with 12 bases in between. Germline assignment: CDR1 GTSNPN and CDR2 SVGIG (reference sequence). CDR3 coding DNA: TGTGCCTGGAGTCGGAGCTCAGCATATGGCTACACCTTC. This gives the protein CAWSRSSAYGYTF.

V gene TRBV7-2 combines with J gene TRBJ2-1; 8 bases are a match to TRBD2. The V gene end was trimmed by 5 bases and the J gene end by 3 bases; junction bases not matched to a gene: 6. There are 15 residues in the CDR3. Germline V CDR1 and CDR2: SGHTA, FQGNSA. Written as DNA, the CDR3 is TGTGCCAGCAGCGTTAGCGGGGATAACTACAATGAGCAGTTCTTC. This translates into CASSVSGDNYNEQFF.

Sample share makes this clone large. The chain uses TRBV5-6 and TRBJ1-5; TRBD1 is a possible D gene (5 bases). The CDR3 runs to 15 residues. Germline values: CDR1 SGHDT, CDR2 YYEEEE. V was trimmed by 4 bases and J by 3 bases, leaving 14 bases between them. CDR3 coding DNA: TGTGCCAGCAGCCAAAGTCGGGGGACCAATCAGCCCCAGCATTTT. It is translated as CASSQSRGTNQPQHF. The variable domain in full, completed from reference TRBV5-6 and TRBJ1-5, reads DAGVTQSPTHLIKTRGQQVTLRCSPKSGHDTVSWYQQALGQGPQFIFQYYEEEERQRGNFPDRFSGHQFPNYSSELNVNALLLGDSALYLCASSQSRGTNQPQHFGDGTRLSIL.

The rearrangement links TRBV11-2 to TRBJ1-1; D might be TRBD1 (5 bases). CDR3 length: 11 amino acids. The germline V and J ends were trimmed by 5 bases and 5 bases, with 6 bases remaining between them. The germline V gene has CDR1 SGHAT and CDR2 FQNNGV. The CDR3 spells CASSQGTEAFF. As DNA, the CDR3 is TGTGCCAGCAGCCAGGGTACTGAAGCTTTCTTT.

The chain joins TRBV6-5 to TRBJ1-1; D is possibly TRBD1 (6 bases). This CDR3 spans 14 amino acids. Trimming stripped 2 bases from V and 4 bases from J, with 11 bases between. Germline V CDR1 and CDR2: MNHEY, SVGAGI. The CDR3 spells CASSYGRGGTEAFF. The CDR3 DNA is TGTGCCAGCAGTTACGGAAGAGGGGGCACTGAAGCTTTCTTT.

The chain couples TRBV10-1 to TRBJ2-3, with TRBD1 identical over 11 bases. The CDR3 contains 17 residues. Trimming cost V 6 bases and J 5 bases; bases outside gene matches: 13. Per germline, CDR1 WNHNN and CDR2 SYGVQD (reference sequence). The CDR3 loop is CASRLATGTGGKDTQYF. The CDR3 bases are TGCGCCAGCAGACTAGCTACCGGGACAGGGGGGAAAGATACGCAGTATTTT.

The V call is TRBV6-5, the J call TRBJ2-2, with 9 bases fitting TRBD1. Germline trimming cut 10 bases from V and 5 bases from J; bases unmatched to any gene: 8. This CDR3 has 14 residues. Germline V gene sequence: CDR1 MNHEY, CDR2 SVGAGI. CDR3 nucleotide sequence: TGTGCCACTTCCGGGACAGGGTTTACCGGGGAGCTGTTTTTT. It is translated as CATSGTGFTGELFF.

The genes are TRBV4-3 and TRBJ2-7; perhaps TRBD2 as D (6 bases). V lost 4 bases and J lost 6, with 16 bases in between. CDR1 is LGHNA, CDR2 YSLEER, per germline. CDR3 size: 14 residues. The CDR3 bases are TGCGCCAGCAGCCCAAGCCGGACGGGGGTCGAGCAGTACTTC. Protein: CASSPSRTGVEQYF.

The chain joins TRBV13 to TRBJ2-7, with TRBD1 matching over 9 bases. Germline CDR1 PRHDT, CDR2 FYEKMQ (reference sequence). After removal of 5 bases from V and 1 base from J, the junction contained 6 bases not matched to a gene. CDR3 length: 15 amino acids. The CDR3: CASSASGQGSYEQYF. Written as DNA, the CDR3 is TGTGCCAGCAGCGCTTCGGGACAGGGTTCCTACGAGCAGTACTTC.

This clone has more than one count but fewer than ten. The J gene is TRBJ2-5, the V gene TRBV9, with TRBD2 identical over 10 bases. V was pared by 3 bases and J by 5 bases, with 7 bases of the junction left unmatched. Germline CDR1 reads SGDLS; CDR2 reads YYNGEE. This CDR3 contains 15 residues. CDR3 protein: CASSESSGGRETQYF. CDR3 nucleotide sequence: TGTGCCAGCAGCGAGTCTAGCGGGGGTCGGGAGACCCAGTACTTC.

V and J are TRBV12-5 and TRBJ2-7; a possible D gene is TRBD1 (6 bases). CDR3 length: 10 residues. Per germline, CDR1 LGHNT and CDR2 FRNRAP. The CDR3 nucleotides read TGTGCCGACAGGTACTACGAGCAGTACTTC. Its protein product is CADRYYEQYF.

V and J are TRBV27 and TRBJ1-5; D remains ambiguous. The V end lost 4 bases, the J end lost 1 base, and 5 bases lay between the germline ends. The germline V gene has CDR1 MNHEY and CDR2 SMNVEV (reference sequence). This CDR3 is 13 amino acids long. CDR3 DNA: TGTGCCAGCAGTTCGCGCAGCAATCAGCCCCAGCATTTT. It is translated as CASSSRSNQPQHF.

The chain combines TRBV2 with TRBJ1-1; tentative D call: TRBD1 (6 bases). Germline values: CDR1 SNHLY, CDR2 FYNNEI. V lost 6 bases, J lost 6 bases, and 17 bases lay in between. This CDR3 region has 14 residues. The CDR3 here is CASRAGQPASEAFF. DNA of the CDR3: TGTGCCAGCAGGGCAGGACAGCCCGCGTCTGAAGCTTTCTTT. The variable domain in full, completed from reference TRBV2 and TRBJ1-1, reads EPEVTQTPSHQVTQMGQEVILRCVPISNHLYFYWYRQILGQKVEFLVSFYNNEISEKSEIFDDQFSVERPDGSNFTLKIRSTKLEDSAMYFCASRAGQPASEAFFGQGTRLTVV.

This sequence joins TRBV18 and TRBJ1-1, with no clear D. From germline, CDR1 is KGHSH and CDR2 LQKENI. The V and J ends lost 8 bases and 3 bases respectively, with 7 bases between them. The CDR3 loop spans 11 amino acids. CDR3 nucleotides: TGTGCCAGCCGCCAGGACACTGAAGCTTTCTTT. Translating it yields CASRQDTEAFF.

This chain joins TRBV5-1 and TRBJ2-1; 9 positions agree with TRBD1. The CDR3 length is 15 residues. Germline assignment: CDR1 SGHRS and CDR2 YFSETQ. V dropped 0 bases and J dropped 8; count of bases not matched to a gene: 6. CDR3 DNA: TGCGCCAGCAGCTTGGGGGACAGGGAATTGGATGAGCAGTTCTTC. Translating it yields CASSLGDRELDEQFF.

The chain joins TRBV7-9 to TRBJ1-2; tentatively, D is TRBD1 (5 bases). Germline CDR1 is SEHNR and CDR2 is FQNEAQ (reference sequence). V lost 5 bases and J lost 6, with 19 bases in between. CDR3 length: 15 residues. Here the CDR3 reads CASSPQEGPPHGYTF. The CDR3 bases are TGTGCCAGCAGCCCACAGGAGGGGCCCCCGCATGGCTACACCTTC.

This chain links TRBV19 with TRBJ2-7; a weak D match, TRBD2 (6 bases). Trimming took off 7 bases at V and 9 bases at J, with 19 bases between the two ends. This CDR3 is 13 amino acids long. Germline V CDR1 and CDR2: LNHDA, SQIVND (reference sequence). CDR3 coding DNA: TGTGCCAGTAACGATGGGCGACGGGGGACGCAGTACTTC. Translated, it gives CASNDGRRGTQYF.

This clone was picked up a small number of times. This likely stems from a read error, as it lies one base from a far larger clone. Other DNA sequences in this sample translate to the same CDR3. CDR3 nucleotides: TGCGCCAGCAGCCAGGGGGACTTTTCGAGCTCCTACGAGCAGTACTTC. Residues: CASSQGDFSSSYEQYF. V gene TRBV4-1 combines with J gene TRBJ2-7, with D possibly TRBD2 on 6 matching bases. This CDR3 region has 16 residues. Germline V gives CDR1 MGHRA, CDR2 YSYEKL. Trimming cost V 3 bases and J 0 bases, with 15 bases left between them.